One sample yielded the 25 T cell receptor beta chains listed below, sequenced in a study of T cell repertoires in cytomegalovirus infection. Each CDR3 protein is one row after TCRdb ran MiXCR on the reads. Of hundreds of thousands of distinct CDR3 sequences listed, 20% to 30% are singletons. The sample comprised CD8+ T cells from PBMCs. The receptor set was obtained from a human donor in good health (CMV status not recorded). Some clones in this sample may be carry-over from other donors' samples.

This chain joins TRBV29-1 and TRBJ2-1; D possibly matches TRBD1 or TRBD2 (6 bases each). The CDR3 loop spans 14 amino acids. Per the germline V gene, CDR1 is SQVTM and CDR2 is ANQGSEA. The V end lost 4 bases, the J end lost 7 bases, and 17 bases lay between the germline ends. The CDR3 loop reads CSVAAGGRRNEQFF. In nucleotides, the CDR3 is TGCAGCGTTGCGGCCGGGGGCCGGAGGAATGAGCAGTTCTTC.

This chain links TRBV7-9 with TRBJ1-2, with D hard to call. This CDR3 is 16 amino acids long. Germline CDR1 reads SEHNR; CDR2 reads FQNEAQ (reference sequence). The V end lost 0 bases, the J end lost 9 bases, and 20 bases lay between the germline ends. As DNA, the CDR3 is TGTGCCAGCAGCTTAGCGCGTAGGCCGCGCATAGTAAGCTACACCTTC. This codes for CASSLARRPRIVSYTF. Complete variable domain (other parts from reference TRBV7-9 and TRBJ1-2): DTGVSQNPRHKITKRGQNVTFRCDPISEHNRLYWYRQTLGQGPEFLTYFQNEAQLEKSRLLSDRFSAERPKGSFSTLEIQRTEQGDSAMYLCASSLARRPRIVSYTFGSGTRLTVV.

In this sample, this clonotype turned up many times. The rearrangement links TRBV7-9 to TRBJ2-1; D perhaps matches TRBD2 (7 bases). V lost 4 bases and J lost 7, with 20 bases in between. The germline CDR1 and CDR2 sequences are SEHNR and FQNEAQ (reference sequence). CDR3 length: 16 amino acids. The CDR3 region has the DNA TGTGCCAGCAGCTCAAATACAGGGAGGGGAGAAAATGAGCAGTTCTTC. Residues: CASSSNTGRGENEQFF. Combining the CDR3 with reference TRBV7-9 and TRBJ2-1 gives the whole variable domain DTGVSQNPRHKITKRGQNVTFRCDPISEHNRLYWYRQTLGQGPEFLTYFQNEAQLEKSRLLSDRFSAERPKGSFSTLEIQRTEQGDSAMYLCASSSNTGRGENEQFFGPGTRLTVL.

The chain uses TRBV2 and TRBJ2-1, with TRBD2 matching over 10 bases. The CDR3 is made up of 14 amino acids. V was clipped by 3 bases and J by 4 bases; unmatched bases: 0. CDR1 and CDR2 (germline): SNHLY, FYNNEI. This chain's CDR3 is CASSDSGGYNEQFF. Here the CDR3 DNA reads TGTGCCAGCAGTGATAGCGGGGGGTACAATGAGCAGTTCTTC.

This chain links TRBV19 with TRBJ2-1; 7 bases are shared with TRBD1. Trimming took 4 bases from V and 2 from J; bases not matched to a gene: 5. Germline CDR1 and CDR2: LNHDA and SQIVND (reference sequence). This CDR3 contains 15 residues. CDR3 DNA: TGTGCCAGTAGTACCGGACAGGCCGCCTACAATGAGCAGTTCTTC. Protein: CASSTGQAAYNEQFF.

This clonotype has a count of ten or more. This chain connects TRBV28 to TRBJ2-1; TRBD2 agrees at 14 bases. The germline V gene has CDR1 MDHEN and CDR2 SYDVKM. J was trimmed by 2 bases and V by 7 bases; bases with no gene match: 13. The CDR3 is made up of 19 amino acids. The CDR3 here is CASTPGTSGGLPAYNEQFF. The CDR3 coding sequence is TGTGCCAGCACTCCTGGGACTAGCGGGGGCCTCCCTGCCTACAATGAGCAGTTCTTC.

CDR3 loop: CSVGLTGVSNEQFF. Written as DNA, the CDR3 is TGCAGCGTCGGTCTCACGGGGGTAAGCAATGAGCAGTTCTTC. The chain uses TRBV29-1 and TRBJ2-1, with a weak D call TRBD2 (6 bases). Germline lookup yields CDR1 SQVTM and CDR2 ANQGSEA. This CDR3 contains 14 residues. Trimming removed 6 bases at V and 6 bases at J, with 18 bases between.

The sample holds many counts of this clonotype. This rearrangement joins TRBV7-8 to TRBJ2-2; D gene unclear. Germline assignment: CDR1 SGHVS and CDR2 FQNEAQ. The CDR3 is 19 residues long. Trimming pared 4 bases from V and 2 bases from J, leaving 23 bases between. The CDR3 DNA follows: TGTGCCAGCAGCTCCCCTCTCGGGCCTCAACCCTCCAACACCGGGGAGCTGTTTTTT. Protein product: CASSSPLGPQPSNTGELFF.

In its sample, this clonotype was seen many times. This CDR3 reads CASSSDRVNEQFF. The DNA of the CDR3 is TGTGCCAGCAGCTCGGACAGGGTTAATGAGCAGTTCTTC. The chain carries TRBV7-6 and TRBJ2-1; TRBD1 matches 8 bases. The J segment lost 7 bases and the V segment lost 4 bases, leaving 3 bases of the junction unmatched. From germline, CDR1 is SGHVS and CDR2 FNYEAQ. There are 13 residues in the CDR3.

The rearrangement uses TRBV13 and TRBJ1-4; 7 bases are a match to TRBD1. The junction had 4 bases not matched to a gene; V was cut back by 0 bases and J by 0 bases. The CDR3 runs to 17 residues. CDR1 is PRHDT, CDR2 FYEKMQ, per germline (reference sequence). CDR3 bases: TGTGCCAGCAGCTTAGGTGGGACAGCCGCAACTAATGAAAAACTGTTTTTT. Protein product: CASSLGGTAATNEKLFF.

This sequence joins TRBV19 and TRBJ2-7, with D possibly matching TRBD2 (7 bases). This CDR3 spans 15 amino acids. Germline loops: CDR1 LNHDA, CDR2 SQIVND (reference sequence). V lost 1 base and J 0 bases, leaving 10 bases between the germline ends. As DNA, the CDR3 is TGTGCCAGTAGTATAGTCGGGGGGCACTCCTACGAGCAGTACTTC. Its protein is CASSIVGGHSYEQYF.

This clonotype was seen repeatedly, ten times or more. V and J are TRBV7-3 and TRBJ2-2; D unresolved. V gave up 2 bases and J gave up 3 bases, with 7 bases separating them. There are 14 residues in the CDR3. Germline V gene sequence: CDR1 SGHTA, CDR2 FQGTGA. The CDR3 region is CASSLGPYTGELFF. The CDR3 DNA reads TGTGCCAGCAGCTTAGGGCCTTACACCGGGGAGCTGTTTTTT.

This chain links TRBV6-5 with TRBJ2-7; 9 bases are a match to TRBD1. The CDR3 totals 16 residues. Germline lookup yields CDR1 MNHEY and CDR2 SVGAGI. The junction had 8 bases not matched to a gene; V was cut back by 2 bases and J by 3 bases. The CDR3 nucleotides read TGTGCCAGCAGTTACGGGATGGGGACAGGGTTCTACGAGCAGTACTTC. It codes for CASSYGMGTGFYEQYF.

This clonotype showed up many times. The chain is built from TRBV28 and TRBJ2-2, with a possible D match to TRBD1 (5 bases). The CDR3 extends over 15 amino acids. V dropped 5 bases and J dropped 5 bases, with 15 bases sitting between them. Per the germline V gene, CDR1 is MDHEN and CDR2 is SYDVKM. CDR3 bases: TGTGCCAGCAGTCCTCACTACAGGACGACCGGGGAGCTGTTTTTT. This gives the protein CASSPHYRTTGELFF.

This clonotype was observed a handful of times. The chain uses TRBV3-1 and TRBJ2-7; tentatively, D is TRBD1 (5 bases). Germline lookup yields CDR1 LGHDT and CDR2 YNNKEL (reference sequence). This CDR3 is 15 amino acids long. The V end lost 4 bases, the J end lost 3 bases, and 16 bases lay between the germline ends. The CDR3 spells CASSPREKPLYEQYF. The CDR3 bases are TGTGCCAGCAGCCCCAGGGAAAAGCCCCTCTACGAGCAGTACTTC.

This clonotype was seen a handful of times. The rearrangement joins TRBV15 to TRBJ2-1; D may match TRBD1 or TRBD2 (5 bases each). In germline, CDR1 is LNHNV, CDR2 YYDKDF (reference sequence). Deletions cut 0 bases from V and 5 bases from J, with 11 bases between. The CDR3 consists of 15 residues. The CDR3 region has the DNA TGTGCCACCAGCAGAGACAGGGACCTAAACAATGAGCAGTTCTTC. This encodes CATSRDRDLNNEQFF.

The chain recombines TRBV7-6 with TRBJ2-2; 9 nucleotides line up with TRBD2. V lost 5 bases and J lost 7; bases outside the gene matches: 14. From germline, CDR1 is SGHVS and CDR2 FNYEAQ. The CDR3 is made up of 17 amino acids. Written as DNA, the CDR3 is TGTGCCAGCAGCCTCCCAAAAGCGGGGGGCCGTGACGGGGAGCTGTTTTTT. Residues: CASSLPKAGGRDGELFF. Based on the CDR3 plus reference TRBV7-6 and TRBJ2-2, the full variable domain is GAGVSQSPRYKVTKRGQDVALRCDPISGHVSLYWYRQALGQGPEFLTYFNYEAQQDKSGLPNDRFSAERPEGSISTLTIQRTEQRDSAMYRCASSLPKAGGRDGELFFGEGSRLTVL.

This chain joins TRBV28 and TRBJ1-2; D is unresolved. V was clipped by 2 bases and J by 5 bases, with 12 bases between them. Germline V gene sequence: CDR1 MDHEN, CDR2 SYDVKM. The CDR3 length is 14 residues. The CDR3 is CASSLISDPYGYTF. Here the CDR3 DNA reads TGTGCCAGCAGTTTAATTTCTGATCCTTATGGCTACACCTTC.

Worth noting for this clonotype: A much larger clone lies one base from this, so it may be a read error. This chain connects TRBV7-2 to TRBJ2-2, with unresolved D. Germline V CDR1 and CDR2: SGHTA, FQGNSA. CDR3 length equals 15 residues. CDR3 loop: CVTSSLGLNTGELFF. CDR3 DNA: TGTGTCACCAGTTCTCTGGGGTTAAACACCGGGGAGCTGTTTTTT. Combining the CDR3 with reference TRBV7-2 and TRBJ2-2 gives the whole variable domain GAGVSQSPSNKVTEKGKDVELRCDPISGHTALYWYRQSLGQGLEFLIYFQGNSAPDKSGLPSDRFSAERTGGSVSTLTIQRTQQEDSAVYLCVTSSLGLNTGELFFGEGSRLTVL.

This chain's CDR3 is CASSWGPPSTGELFF. In nucleotides, the CDR3 is TGTGCCAGCAGCTGGGGCCCGCCAAGCACCGGGGAGCTGTTTTTT. The genes are TRBV28 and TRBJ2-2; D possibly corresponds to TRBD1 (5 bases). Germline CDR1 is MDHEN and CDR2 is SYDVKM. The CDR3 loop spans 15 amino acids. Trimming shortened V by 6 bases and J by 4 bases, and 15 bases separated the two germline ends.

Comment on this clonotype: This may stem from a read error, because a much larger clone lies one nucleotide away. This chain joins TRBV7-6 and TRBJ2-7, with D perhaps matching TRBD1 (6 bases). Trimming took 5 bases from V and 0 from J, leaving 20 bases between them. The CDR3 length is 17 residues. In germline, CDR1 is SGHVS, CDR2 FNYEAQ. The CDR3 is CASSPPLEGVSSYEQYF. CDR3 sequence (DNA): TGTGCCAGCAGCCCGCCCCTAGAGGGGGTGAGCTCCTACGAGCAGTACTTC.

This clonotype was found a few times. Written as DNA, the CDR3 is TGTGCCAGACAACCCCTTACGGGATGGAGGCAAGAGACCCAGTACTTC. It specifies CARQPLTGWRQETQYF. The rearrangement links TRBV2 to TRBJ2-5; D perhaps matches TRBD2 (5 bases). Germline CDR1 is SNHLY and CDR2 is FYNNEI. The CDR3 covers 16 residues. Deletions cut 9 bases from V and 2 bases from J, with 22 bases between.

This clonotype was found a few times. The V gene is TRBV7-9, the J gene TRBJ1-2, with a possible D match to TRBD1 (6 bases). The V end lost 7 bases, the J end lost 6 bases, and 15 bases lay between the germline ends. This CDR3 comprises 13 residues. In germline, CDR1 is SEHNR, CDR2 FQNEAQ (reference sequence). Written as DNA, the CDR3 is TGTGCCAGCATCCGAAACAGGGCCGATGGCTACACCTTC. Translation: CASIRNRADGYTF. Filled out from reference TRBV7-9 and TRBJ1-2, the complete variable domain reads DTGVSQNPRHKITKRGQNVTFRCDPISEHNRLYWYRQTLGQGPEFLTYFQNEAQLEKSRLLSDRFSAERPKGSFSTLEIQRTEQGDSAMYLCASIRNRADGYTFGSGTRLTVV.

The chain links TRBV6-5 to TRBJ1-2, with D uncertain. CDR1 and CDR2 from the germline V gene are MNHEY and SVGAGI. The V end lost 8 bases, the J end lost 4 bases, and 20 bases lay between the germline ends. CDR3 length: 15 amino acids. The CDR3 DNA sequence: TGTGCCAGCCGCTCCTTCGGGGAGTCGGTCTATGGCTACACCTTC. This encodes CASRSFGESVYGYTF.

This clonotype was recorded at least ten times. The CDR3 bases are TGTGCCATCAAACTCAATTCCACCCCGATTCAGTATTTT. It codes for CAIKLNSTPIQYF. The rearrangement uses TRBV10-3 and TRBJ2-3; no firm D call. V was cut by 7 bases and J by 12 bases, with 20 bases left in between. CDR1 is ENHRY and CDR2 is SYGVKD in the germline V gene. The CDR3 is 13 amino acids.